These 15 T cell receptor beta chains share one sample of origin, sequenced in a study of lymphopenia after photon versus proton radiotherapy. Profiled with immunoSEQ multiplex PCR; TCRdb holds only in-frame clones, not every one. This sample carries 25,000 to 35,000 clones, around nine tenths of them seen once, and the ten largest clones take roughly 50%. The sequences come from peripheral blood, collected from a patient treated with proton-based radiotherapy. The origin of the receptors is a woman between 55 and 75 years old with cholangiocarcinoma. Some clones in this sample may be carry-over from other donors' samples.

This chain links TRBV11-2 with TRBJ1-1; D is unclear. The CDR3 runs to 13 residues. V lost 1 base and J 0 bases, leaving 3 bases between the germline ends. CDR1 is SGHAT, CDR2 FQNNGV, per germline. The CDR3 nucleotides read TGTGCCAGCAGCTTAGGAATGAACACTGAAGCTTTCTTT. It specifies CASSLGMNTEAFF.

V gene TRBV19 combines with J gene TRBJ2-1; D remains unclear. CDR1 LNHDA and CDR2 SQIVND come from the germline V gene (reference sequence). CDR3 length equals 15 residues. Deletions cut 1 base from V and 2 bases from J, with 9 bases between. The chain's CDR3 is CASSIGRAPYNEQFF. The CDR3 coding sequence is TGTGCCAGTAGTATAGGAAGGGCCCCCTACAATGAGCAGTTCTTC. Supplemented by reference TRBV19 and TRBJ2-1, the full variable domain reads DGGITQSPKYLFRKEGQNVTLSCEQNLNHDAMYWYRQDPGQGLRLIYYSQIVNDFQKGDIAEGYSVSREKKESFPLTVTSAQKNPTAFYLCASSIGRAPYNEQFFGPGTRLTVL.

As concerns this clone: At one boundary the junction diverges from the germline segment, which might be a read error. The chain uses TRBV5-1 and TRBJ2-1; 8 nucleotides line up with TRBD2. Germline-derived CDR1 and CDR2 are SGHRS and YFSETQ. CDR3 length equals 11 residues. Here the CDR3 reads CATSGSNQQLF. For the CDR3, the DNA is TGCGCCACCAGCGGGAGCAATCAGCAGCTCTTC. Looking up the rest from reference TRBV5-1 and TRBJ2-1 gives the full variable domain: KAGVTQTPRYLIKTRGQQVTLSCSPISGHRSVSWYQQTPGQGLQFLFEYFSETQRNKGNFPGRFSGRQFSNSRSEMNVSTLELGDSALYLCATSGSNQQLFGPGTRLTVL.

The chain couples TRBV10-1 to TRBJ1-2, with no clear D. The germline CDR1 and CDR2 sequences are WNHNN and SYGVQD (reference sequence). V was shortened by 6 bases and J by 1 base, with 12 bases between the two germline ends. The CDR3 loop spans 14 amino acids. The CDR3 protein is CASSPVGFNYGYTF. CDR3 in DNA: TGCGCCAGCAGCCCAGTGGGTTTTAACTATGGCTACACCTTC.

V and J are TRBV27 and TRBJ2-3; D might be TRBD1 (5 bases). Trimming stripped 3 bases from V and 5 bases from J, with 9 bases between. Germline-derived CDR1 and CDR2 are MNHEY and SMNVEV (reference sequence). The CDR3 extends over 13 amino acids. The CDR3 sequence: CASSLTDVDTQYF. CDR3 in DNA: TGTGCCAGCAGTTTGACAGACGTAGATACGCAGTATTTT.

The CDR3 DNA reads TGTGCCAGCAGCCCGGACTCATTTTTGGCCGGGGAGCTGTTTTTT. Translated, it gives CASSPDSFLAGELFF. V gene TRBV7-2 combines with J gene TRBJ2-2; TRBD2 is a possible D gene (5 bases). The V end lost 5 bases, the J end lost 6 bases, and 16 bases lay between the germline ends. CDR3 size: 15 residues. Per the germline V gene, CDR1 is SGHTA and CDR2 is FQGNSA.

The gene calls are TRBV29-1 and TRBJ2-7, with 8 bases identical to TRBD2. Germline values: CDR1 SQVTM, CDR2 ANQGSEA. Trimming took 7 bases from V and 0 from J; bases not matched to a gene: 11. The CDR3 has 15 residues. The DNA for the CDR3 is TGCAGCGCCTTAGGCGGGGGGCGCCCCTCCTACGAGCAGTACTTC. Amino acids: CSALGGGRPSYEQYF.

The chain is built from TRBV9 and TRBJ2-5, with 8 bases identical to TRBD2. After removal of 3 bases from V and 4 bases from J, the junction contained 11 bases not matched to a gene. CDR1 SGDLS and CDR2 YYNGEE come from the germline V gene. This CDR3 comprises 16 residues. The CDR3 coding sequence is TGTGCCAGCAGCGGAGGACTAGCTCCCCTTATAGAGACCCAGTACTTC. Translated: CASSGGLAPLIETQYF.

The chain combines TRBV5-4 with TRBJ2-2; no reliable D call. This CDR3 region has 14 residues. Between the trimmed V and J ends, which lost 0 bases and 1 base, there was a span of 4 bases. Germline CDR1 SGHNT, CDR2 YYREEE (reference sequence). DNA of the CDR3: TGTGCCAGCAGCTTGGGACAGAACACCGGGGAGCTGTTTTTT. Translation: CASSLGQNTGELFF. The full variable domain, in which reference TRBV5-4 and TRBJ2-2 provide the parts outside the CDR3, is ETGVTQSPTHLIKTRGQQVTLRCSSQSGHNTVSWYQQALGQGPQFIFQYYREEENGRGNFPPRFSGLQFPNYSSELNVNALELDDSALYLCASSLGQNTGELFFGEGSRLTVL.

The genes are TRBV19 and TRBJ2-7, with 9 bases identical to TRBD2. CDR1 and CDR2 from the germline V gene are LNHDA and SQIVND (reference sequence). V lost 1 base to trimming and J lost 6 bases; unmatched junction nucleotides: 4. This CDR3 comprises 14 residues. CDR3 sequence: CASSIGSGSGEQYF. In nucleotides, the CDR3 is TGTGCCAGTAGTATAGGTAGCGGGAGTGGCGAGCAGTACTTC.

J is TRBJ2-5 and V is TRBV16, with 8 bases matching TRBD2. The junction had 8 bases not matched to a gene; V was cut back by 4 bases and J by 4 bases. CDR1 and CDR2 from the germline V gene are KGHSY and FQNENV. The CDR3 is made up of 15 amino acids. The CDR3 DNA is TGTGCCAGCAGCCCTATCGGGGGGGAAGGAGAGACCCAGTACTTC. It translates to CASSPIGGEGETQYF.

The V call is TRBV18, the J call TRBJ1-2; D not resolved. The CDR3 totals 15 residues. CDR1 and CDR2 from the germline V gene are KGHSH and LQKENI. V was pared by 2 bases and J by 2 bases, with 12 bases between. DNA for the CDR3: TGTGCCAGCTCACCAAATTCAGATCCAAACTATGGCTACACCTTC. It codes for CASSPNSDPNYGYTF.

The gene calls are TRBV5-1 and TRBJ2-5; D may be TRBD2 (6 bases). Trimming took 2 bases from V and 0 from J, leaving 20 bases between them. The CDR3 sequence is 18 residues long. In germline, CDR1 is SGHRS, CDR2 YFSETQ. The CDR3 sequence: CASSLGGLGRSYQETQYF. CDR3 DNA sequence: TGCGCCAGCAGCTTAGGAGGGCTGGGTAGGTCGTACCAAGAGACCCAGTACTTC.

The chain carries TRBV5-4 and TRBJ1-3; TRBD1 might be the D (6 bases). Germline-derived CDR1 and CDR2 are SGHNT and YYREEE (reference sequence). CDR3 size: 16 residues. Trimming removed 2 bases from V and 0 bases from J, with 12 bases in between. As DNA, the CDR3 is TGTGCCAGCAGCTTTCCGGGGGCAAGCTCTGGAAACACCATATATTTT. It translates to CASSFPGASSGNTIYF.

V usage is TRBV29-1 and J usage is TRBJ2-1; 10 bases agree with TRBD2. Germline trimming cut 4 bases from V and 9 bases from J; bases unmatched to any gene: 9. Germline-derived CDR1 and CDR2 are SQVTM and ANQGSEA. The CDR3 contains 14 residues. CDR3 DNA sequence: TGCAGCGTTGTCACGGCTAGCGGGAGTACTGAGCAGTTCTTC. Its translation is CSVVTASGSTEQFF.